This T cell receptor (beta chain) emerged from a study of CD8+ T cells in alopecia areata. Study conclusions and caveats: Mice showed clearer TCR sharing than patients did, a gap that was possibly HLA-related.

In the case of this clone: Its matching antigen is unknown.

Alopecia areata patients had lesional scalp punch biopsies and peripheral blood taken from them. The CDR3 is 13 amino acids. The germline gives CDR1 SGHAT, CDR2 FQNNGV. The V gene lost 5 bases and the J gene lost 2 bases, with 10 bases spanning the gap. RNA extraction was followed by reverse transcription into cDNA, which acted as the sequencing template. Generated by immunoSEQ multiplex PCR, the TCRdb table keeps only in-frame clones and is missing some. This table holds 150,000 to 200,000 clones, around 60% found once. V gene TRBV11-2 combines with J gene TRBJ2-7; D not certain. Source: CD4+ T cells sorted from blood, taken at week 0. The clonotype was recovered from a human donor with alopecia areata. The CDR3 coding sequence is TGTGCCAGCAGCCCCGCCCCCACCTACGAGCAGTACTTC. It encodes CASSPAPTYEQYF.